The rows below give T cell receptor beta chains drawn from one sample of a study of PD-1 blockade in mismatch repair-deficient tumors. TCRdb keeps only in-frame clones here, not all; method: immunoSEQ multiplex PCR. Counted here are some 84,000 clones, 81% occurring once; the ten biggest clones make up just over 2.5%. Sequencing was performed on peripheral blood, taken 12 weeks after starting pembrolizumab. Source of these receptors: an adult with mismatch repair-deficient cancer. Both conserved end residues are part of each CDR3. The order of the fields is D gene, J gene, clone size, V gene, CDR3 protein, CDR3 DNA. D genes are given only for firm matches. A row's size may be missing; if present it is once, few, many or a size class.

TRBD2 | TRBJ2-7 | - | TRBV7-2 | CASSLERETEQYF | TGTGCCAGCAGCTTAGAGCGGGAGACCGAGCAGTACTTC
- | TRBJ2-7 | - | TRBV5-1 | CASSPRQPYEQYF | TGCGCCAGCAGCCCCCGCCAGCCCTACGAGCAGTACTTC
TRBD2 | TRBJ2-1 | - | TRBV9 | CASSVNSRLAGGSRSSYNEQFF | TGTGCCAGCAGCGTCAATTCGAGACTAGCGGGAGGGTCCCGAAGCTCCTACAATGAGCAGTTCTTC
- | TRBJ1-5 | - | TRBV6-6 | CASISTASNQPQHF | TGTGCCAGCATTTCGACAGCGAGCAATCAGCCCCAGCATTTT
TRBD2 | TRBJ2-7 | - | TRBV5-1 | CASSSGTRWYEQYF | TGCGCCAGCAGCTCCGGGACTAGATGGTACGAGCAGTACTTC
- | TRBJ1-2 | - | TRBV7-2 | CASSPGGLGGGYTF | TGTGCCAGCAGCCCGGGAGGACTGGGGGGTGGCTACACCTTC
- | TRBJ1-1 | - | TRBV5-1 | CASSLLDGTLEAFF | TGCGCCAGCAGCCTACTCGACGGGACCCTGGAAGCTTTCTTT
- | TRBJ2-5 | few | TRBV11-2 | CASSLAGMETQYF | TGTGCCAGCAGCTTAGCAGGGATGGAGACCCAGTACTTC
- | TRBJ2-3 | few | TRBV7-8 | CASSRFTDTQYF | TGTGCCAGCAGCCGCTTCACAGATACGCAGTATTTT
- | TRBJ1-1 | - | TRBV18 | CASSPKEGGGTEAFF | TGTGCCAGCTCACCGAAGGAAGGGGGAGGAACTGAAGCTTTCTTT
- | TRBJ1-2 | - | TRBV6-5 | CASLGGGSYGYTF | TGTGCCTCCCTGGGAGGGGGTTCCTATGGCTACACCTTC
TRBD2 | TRBJ2-1 | - | TRBV5-4 | CASSGGLAGGRNEQFF | TGTGCCAGCAGCGGGGGACTAGCGGGAGGGCGCAATGAGCAGTTCTTC
- | TRBJ2-7 | - | TRBV6-1 | CASIVDSIYEQYF | TGTGCCAGCATCGTGGACAGTATCTACGAGCAGTACTTC
- | TRBJ1-5 | - | TRBV10-3 | CAISESQDSNQPQHF | TGTGCCATCAGTGAGTCCCAGGATAGCAATCAGCCCCAGCATTTT
- | TRBJ2-1 | - | TRBV27 | CASRGGLRSSYNEQFF | TGTGCCAGCAGAGGGGGACTCCGCAGCTCCTACAATGAGCAGTTCTTC
TRBD2 | TRBJ2-3 | - | TRBV9 | CASSANSGREADTQYF | TGTGCCAGCAGCGCAAATAGCGGGAGGGAGGCAGATACGCAGTATTTT
TRBD1 | TRBJ1-3 | once | TRBV6-5 | CASRRQGSGNTIYF | TGTGCCAGCAGACGACAGGGTTCTGGAAACACCATATATTTT
- | TRBJ2-7 | few | TRBV30 | CAWRGPANYEQYF | TGTGCCTGGAGGGGACCGGCCAACTACGAGCAGTACTTC
- | TRBJ1-2 | - | TRBV5-1 | CASSYDRNYGYTF | TGCGCCAGCAGCTACGACAGGAACTATGGCTACACCTTC
- | TRBJ1-1 | few | TRBV12-5 | CASGLTLMNTEAFF | TGTGCTAGTGGTTTAACATTAATGAACACTGAAGCTTTCTTT
TRBD2 | TRBJ2-4 | - | TRBV9 | CASSPSGTNDAWRNIQYF | TGTGCCAGCAGCCCTTCCGGGACTAATGATGCTTGGAGAAACATTCAGTACTTC
TRBD1 | TRBJ1-5 | - | TRBV6-6 | CASSRWDRQTNQPQHF | TGTGCCAGCAGCCGGTGGGACAGGCAAACAAATCAGCCCCAGCATTTT
- | TRBJ2-7 | - | TRBV10-3 | CAIRGASTYEQYF | TGTGCCATCAGAGGAGCGTCTACCTACGAGCAGTACTTC
- | TRBJ1-1 | - | TRBV30 | CAWSSSGEAEAFF | TGTGCCTGGAGTTCTTCGGGGGAAGCTGAAGCTTTCTTT
TRBD2 | TRBJ2-2 | few | TRBV4-1 | CASSQDAESGSVTGELFF | TGCGCCAGCAGCCAAGATGCGGAAAGCGGGAGCGTCACCGGGGAGCTGTTTTTT
- | TRBJ1-1 | - | TRBV30 | CACDQQAGTEAFF | TGTGCCTGTGACCAGCAAGCGGGCACTGAAGCTTTCTTT
- | TRBJ2-3 | - | TRBV18 | CASSPPTVRDTQYF | TGTGCCAGCTCACCACCGACAGTGAGGGATACGCAGTATTTT
TRBD2 | TRBJ2-1 | - | TRBV7-9 | CASSPIAGGLHEQFF | TGTGCCAGCAGCCCGATAGCGGGAGGCTTACATGAGCAGTTCTTC
- | TRBJ1-1 | - | TRBV11-2 | CASSLIEGEAFF | TGTGCCAGCAGCTTGATAGAGGGGGAAGCTTTCTTT
- | TRBJ2-3 | - | TRBV6-6 | CASSYGAATDTQYF | TGTGCCAGCAGTTACGGGGCGGCGACAGATACGCAGTATTTT
TRBD1 | TRBJ1-4 | - | TRBV7-8 | CASSLRQGATNEKLFF | TGTGCCAGCAGCCTTCGACAGGGAGCAACTAATGAAAAACTGTTTTTT
TRBD2 | TRBJ2-3 | - | TRBV9 | CASSVGLAGGVTDTQYF | TGTGCCAGCAGCGTAGGGCTAGCGGGAGGAGTCACAGATACGCAGTATTTT
- | TRBJ2-3 | - | TRBV11-3 | CASSLGGVDTQYF | TGTGCCAGCAGCTTAGGGGGGGTCGATACGCAGTATTTT
- | TRBJ1-3 | few | TRBV5-1 | CASTPGRASGNTIYF | TGCGCCAGCACCCCGGGACGGGCCTCTGGAAACACCATATATTTT
- | TRBJ2-1 | - | TRBV11-1 | CASSLEGGTEDEQFF | TGTGCCAGCAGCTTGGAGGGAGGTACCGAGGATGAGCAGTTCTTC
TRBD2 | TRBJ2-1 | - | TRBV9 | CASSRAGDTYNEQFF | TGTGCCAGCAGTAGAGCGGGAGACACCTACAATGAGCAGTTCTTC
- | TRBJ2-1 | - | TRBV5-1 | CASSLTPGNYNEQFF | TGCGCCAGCAGCTTGACCCCCGGGAACTACAATGAGCAGTTCTTC
TRBD2 | TRBJ2-1 | - | TRBV5-1 | CASSFTSGTYEQFF | TGCGCCAGCAGCTTTACTAGCGGGACGTATGAGCAGTTCTTC
TRBD2 | TRBJ2-1 | - | TRBV19 | CASRRRETDYNEQFF | TGTGCCAGTAGGCGGCGGGAGACTGACTACAATGAGCAGTTCTTC
- | TRBJ2-1 | - | TRBV4-1 | CASSQDKAGEQFF | TGCGCCAGCAGCCAAGATAAGGCAGGTGAGCAGTTCTTC
- | TRBJ1-2 | - | TRBV6-5 | CASSGGTLDIDGYTF | TGTGCCAGCAGTGGGGGCACCTTGGATATTGATGGCTACACCTTC
TRBD1 | TRBJ1-2 | - | TRBV19 | CASSGQQGARGGYTF | TGTGCCAGTAGTGGACAACAGGGGGCGAGAGGTGGCTACACCTTC
- | TRBJ1-4 | - | TRBV7-9 | CASSNQGSNEKLFF | TGTGCCAGCTCAAACCAGGGGAGTAATGAAAAACTGTTTTTT
- | TRBJ1-4 | - | TRBV25-1 | CASMGPPEKLFF | TGTGCCAGCATGGGCCCACCGGAAAAACTGTTTTTT
TRBD1 | TRBJ2-6 | - | TRBV7-9 | CASSSLGRQGAYGANVLTF | TGTGCCAGCAGCTCCCTCGGGAGACAGGGGGCGTATGGGGCCAACGTCCTGACTTTC
- | TRBJ2-7 | - | TRBV29-1 | CSVDGGGKTYEQYF | TGCAGCGTTGATGGCGGCGGGAAAACCTACGAGCAGTACTTC
- | TRBJ2-7 | - | TRBV7-9 | CASSPVWSYEQYF | TGTGCCAGCAGCCCAGTCTGGTCCTACGAGCAGTACTTC
- | TRBJ1-5 | - | TRBV13 | CASSDWGVDQPQHF | TGTGCCAGCAGTGACTGGGGGGTGGATCAGCCCCAGCATTTT
- | TRBJ2-5 | - | TRBV5-1 | CASSLLETQYF | TGCGCCAGCAGCTTGCTTGAGACCCAGTACTTC
- | TRBJ1-1 | - | TRBV5-1 | CASSLAELSNTEAFF | TGCGCCAGCAGCTTGGCCGAGCTCTCGAACACTGAAGCTTTCTTT
TRBD1 | TRBJ1-2 | - | TRBV30 | CAWSLGQGRPYGYTF | TGTGCCTGGAGTCTTGGACAGGGGAGGCCGTATGGCTACACCTTC
- | TRBJ1-1 | - | TRBV6-5 | CASRRGTEAFF | TGTGCCAGCAGACGGGGCACTGAAGCTTTCTTT
- | TRBJ2-3 | - | TRBV2 | CASAAGDTQYF | TGTGCCAGCGCGGCGGGAGATACGCAGTATTTT
- | TRBJ1-1 | few | TRBV30 | CAWAGRGTFF | TGTGCCTGGGCTGGGAGGGGGACTTTCTTT